This paragraph reports one T cell receptor (beta chain). What it binds is unknown. Data came from immunoSEQ multiplex PCR; TCRdb stores just in-frame clones and leaves some out. The sample lists about 19,000 clones, more than 70% seen once, with approximately 2% in the top ten. These data belong to a study of early stage breast cancer tumors. In the study overall: Of fewer than 20 invasive breast tumors, about a dozen were hormone receptor-positive, HER2-negative. Each sample averaged approximately 10-fold read coverage.

V dropped 2 bases and J dropped 5 bases, with 12 bases sitting between them. CDR1 and CDR2 from the germline V gene are MDHEN and SYDVKM. This CDR3 is 14 amino acids long. Study findings and constraints: Compared with adjacent normal breast, tumors showed around 2.5-fold denser, more clonal T cells.

Sequencing was carried out using blood. V usage is TRBV28 and J usage is TRBJ1-2; D might be TRBD1 (6 bases). The receptor was isolated from an older person with breast cancer. CDR3 loop: CASSLNRERYGYTF. CDR3 DNA: TGTGCCAGCAGTTTAAACAGGGAGAGGTATGGCTACACCTTC.